Given below is one T cell receptor (beta chain) in context. The antigen remains unidentified. The data stem from a study of CD8+ T cells in alopecia areata. Study overall: Dosing with tofacitinib proceeded for 6 to 18 months, followed by 6 months off drug. Treated patients' severity was scored by percentage of affected scalp area.

CDR3 size: 14 residues. V shed 7 bases and J shed 6 bases, with 18 bases lying between them. CDR1 and CDR2 (germline): SGHVS, FQNEAQ. RNA extraction and reverse transcription yielded cDNA as sequencing template. The assay was immunoSEQ multiplex PCR, and TCRdb's table has in-frame clones only and misses some. The sample includes more than 140,000 clones, about 85% of them seen just once. Whole-study findings and limits: During tofacitinib treatment, many expanded lesional clones remained in scalp and blood. Scalp clonality and expanded CD8+ clones among the top 100 showed significant decreases with tofacitinib.

Treatment here: oral pan-JAK inhibitor, 5-10 mg twice daily. The receptor's source is a human donor with alopecia areata. The chain carries TRBV7-8 and TRBJ2-5; perhaps D is TRBD1 or TRBD2 (5 bases each). Source: CD8+ T cells sorted from blood, taken at week 4, from a patient treated with tofacitinib. CDR3 amino acids: CASTPPEGRKTQYF. Here the CDR3 DNA reads TGTGCCAGCACCCCTCCTGAGGGGCGGAAGACCCAGTACTTC.